This T cell receptor beta chain was identified during a study of tumor-infiltrating lymphocytes in primary liver carcinoma. General observations from the study: Less overlap was seen in tumor-adjacent and tumor-blood pairs than in tumor region pairs. The difference in top-250-clone fraction between tumors and blood was significant, favoring tumors (p = 0.039).

As for this clonotype: The antigen is not known.

RNA was extracted from whole blood without cell sorting, alongside germline DNA. The collection of approximately 3.7 milliliters of peripheral blood preceded surgery. A constant-region primer served to make TCR beta cDNA from around 540 ng total RNA. Libraries of TCR beta came from three nested multiplex PCR rounds with slightly modified ARM-PCR. TRBV1-TRBV30 forward and Cbeta reverse primers drove the first two approximately 10-cycle rounds. TCRdb reprocessed the multiplex PCR reads via MiXCR and lists one record per CDR3 protein. The sample contains 300,000 to 400,000 distinct CDR3 sequences, around three fifths of which appear only once. This CDR3 region has 13 residues. The V gene's germline CDR1 is SGHAT and CDR2 FQNNGV. V was clipped by 3 bases and J by 6 bases, with 11 bases between them.

Specimen: peripheral blood. This TCR derives from a man aged 35-49 years with primary liver carcinoma and hepatitis B virus infection. This sequence joins TRBV11-2 and TRBJ2-5; D may be TRBD2 (6 bases). The CDR3 DNA sequence: TGTGCCAGCAGCTTGGGCGGGGAAAAGACCCAGTACTTC. The encoded protein is CASSLGGEKTQYF.